These 17 T cell receptor beta chains came from one sample sequenced in a study of shared clonotypes between healthy human individuals (dated by TCRdb to the early 2020s). CD8 naive samples were obtained by positive selection for CCR7 among CD45RO-negative cells, yielding a CD45RA+CCR7+ population from which TemRA cells were excluded. Library creation used the immunoSEQ multiplex PCR assay. The source is immuneACCESS, and TCRdb retained only in-frame sequences with V and J called. Part of the clones is not carried over; for the studies checked, unresolved V genes explain less than half of this, and the remainder is unexplained. The sample table records hundreds of thousands of clones; more than 95% of these occur just once. The leading ten clones occupy 0.25% to 0.35% of the sample. Sequenced input: naive CD8+ T cells sorted from blood. What this sample's cell subset or site label stands for: CD45RA+CCR7+. All receptors derive from a man aged 30-40 years in good health.

The V call is TRBV2, the J call TRBJ1-2; 8 positions match TRBD1. V was clipped by 6 bases and J by 2 bases; unmatched bases: 11. The CDR3 runs 16 residues. Germline values: CDR1 SNHLY, CDR2 FYNNEI. The CDR3 here is CASRPLGTGLNYGYTF. The CDR3 DNA reads TGTGCCAGCAGGCCTCTGGGGACAGGCCTGAACTATGGCTACACCTTC.

This chain uses TRBV29-1 with TRBJ2-1, with D perhaps being TRBD1 or TRBD2 (6 bases each). Germline assignment: CDR1 SQVTM and CDR2 ANQGSEA. Trimming pared 0 bases from V and 0 bases from J, leaving 15 bases between. The CDR3 consists of 17 residues. In DNA form, the CDR3 reads TGCAGCGTTGAAGATGAATGGGGGGCAAGCTCCTACAATGAGCAGTTCTTC. Translating gives CSVEDEWGASSYNEQFF.

The chain employs TRBV7-6 and TRBJ1-5; 7 nucleotides match TRBD1. Germline V CDR1 and CDR2: SGHVS, FNYEAQ. The CDR3 runs 16 residues. V lost 5 bases to trimming and J lost 3 bases; unmatched junction nucleotides: 10. The CDR3 DNA reads TGTGCCAGCAGCAGAAGGACAGGAGCTCTCAATCAGCCCCAGCATTTT. Translation: CASSRRTGALNQPQHF.

The chain has TRBV11-3 and TRBJ2-1; D perhaps matches TRBD2 (5 bases). The CDR3 is 17 amino acids. Trimming pared 5 bases from V and 6 bases from J, leaving 23 bases between. CDR1 SGHNT and CDR2 YENEEA come from the germline V gene. The CDR3 DNA reads TGTGCCAGCAGCCCACACGTACAACTAGAAAGGGTCAATGAGCAGTTCTTC. It specifies CASSPHVQLERVNEQFF.

The J gene is TRBJ2-3, the V gene TRBV28; TRBD2 agrees at 13 bases. CDR1 MDHEN and CDR2 SYDVKM come from the germline V gene. The CDR3 length is 18 residues. Germline trimming cut 3 bases from V and 2 bases from J; bases unmatched to any gene: 8. The CDR3 coding sequence is TGTGCCAGCAGTTTCCGGACTAGCGGGAGTCCCGACACAGATACGCAGTATTTT. This codes for CASSFRTSGSPDTDTQYF.

This chain connects TRBV7-6 to TRBJ2-7, with D unresolved. CDR3 length: 16 amino acids. The V gene's germline CDR1 is SGHVS and CDR2 FNYEAQ. V was trimmed by 1 base and J by 1 base, leaving 14 bases between them. The DNA of the CDR3 is TGTGCCAGCAGCTTAGTAGGAACGGAAGGATCCTACGAGCAGTACTTC. This sequence encodes CASSLVGTEGSYEQYF.

This chain uses TRBV5-5 with TRBJ2-7; no clear D gene. Trimming took off 4 bases at V and 0 bases at J, with 11 bases between the two ends. The germline gives CDR1 SGHKS, CDR2 YYEKEE (reference sequence). This CDR3 has 14 residues. The CDR3, as DNA: TGTGCCAGCAGCCTCGGCCCGGGCTCCTACGAGCAGTACTTC. This gives the protein CASSLGPGSYEQYF.

The chain has TRBV27 and TRBJ1-5, with D possibly being TRBD1 (5 bases). This CDR3 is built from 14 residues. The V and J ends lost 6 bases and 3 bases respectively, with 12 bases between them. Germline assignment: CDR1 MNHEY and CDR2 SMNVEV (reference sequence). The CDR3 reads CASSRRGLNQPQHF. DNA of the CDR3: TGTGCCAGCAGCCGACGGGGCCTCAATCAGCCCCAGCATTTT.

The rearrangement joins TRBV9 to TRBJ2-7, with unresolved D. CDR1 and CDR2 (germline): SGDLS, YYNGEE. The CDR3 sequence is 13 residues long. The germline V and J ends were trimmed by 4 bases and 6 bases, with 14 bases remaining between them. The chain's CDR3 is CASSYRDKGEQYF. The CDR3 nucleotides are TGTGCCAGCAGCTACCGCGACAAGGGCGAGCAGTACTTC.

The V gene is TRBV7-2, the J gene TRBJ2-5; tentatively, D is TRBD1 or TRBD2 (5 bases each). V was trimmed by 3 bases and J by 3 bases, leaving 14 bases between them. In germline, CDR1 is SGHTA, CDR2 FQGNSA. The CDR3 covers 15 residues. The CDR3 DNA sequence: TGTGCCAGCAGCTTGGGGCTAGCTTCCGAAGAGACCCAGTACTTC. Amino acid sequence: CASSLGLASEETQYF.

The V call is TRBV7-2, the J call TRBJ2-7; 11 bases map to TRBD2. Germline CDR1 SGHTA, CDR2 FQGNSA. CDR3 size: 16 residues. V was pared by 5 bases and J by 7 bases, with 13 bases of the junction left unmatched. The CDR3 is CASSTGLAGRDGEQYF. CDR3 in DNA: TGTGCCAGCAGCACCGGACTAGCGGGTCGAGATGGGGAGCAGTACTTC.

Remarks on this clone: The sample carries other DNA sequences with the same CDR3. This rearrangement joins TRBV5-1 to TRBJ2-7; 7 positions agree with TRBD1. The CDR3 totals 13 residues. J lost 3 bases, V lost 1 base, and 1 base had no gene match. Germline V gives CDR1 SGHRS, CDR2 YFSETQ. The CDR3 region is CASSLTGDYEQYF. The CDR3 nucleotides read TGCGCCAGCAGCTTGACAGGGGACTACGAGCAGTACTTC.

The genes are TRBV15 and TRBJ1-5, with unresolved D. V was trimmed by 0 bases and J by 4 bases, leaving 10 bases between them. There are 15 residues in the CDR3. The germline V gene has CDR1 LNHNV and CDR2 YYDKDF (reference sequence). In nucleotides, the CDR3 is TGTGCCACCAGCAGAGATCTGCCAAAAAATCAGCCCCAGCATTTT. Translated: CATSRDLPKNQPQHF.

The chain combines TRBV5-1 with TRBJ2-7, with D tentatively TRBD1 (5 bases). CDR3 length: 12 amino acids. The germline gives CDR1 SGHRS, CDR2 YFSETQ. Trimming removed 3 bases at V and 6 bases at J, with 10 bases between. The CDR3 bases are TGCGCCAGCAGCTCCTATACAGGCGAGCAGTACTTC. Amino acid sequence: CASSSYTGEQYF. The variable domain in full, completed from reference TRBV5-1 and TRBJ2-7, reads KAGVTQTPRYLIKTRGQQVTLSCSPISGHRSVSWYQQTPGQGLQFLFEYFSETQRNKGNFPGRFSGRQFSNSRSEMNVSTLELGDSALYLCASSSYTGEQYFGPGTRLTVT.

The V gene is TRBV10-3, the J gene TRBJ2-1; perhaps TRBD1 as D (7 bases). V was cut by 6 bases and J by 4 bases, with 19 bases left in between. The CDR3 spans 16 residues. Germline V gives CDR1 ENHRY, CDR2 SYGVKD. The CDR3 DNA reads as TGTGCCATCAGCGGGGGACAGCTTCATTTTTACAATGAGCAGTTCTTC. It codes for CAISGGQLHFYNEQFF.

This clone was recorded only once. CDR3 sequence: CASSLGQGRREQYF. The CDR3 DNA reads TGTGCCAGCAGCTTAGGACAGGGTCGTCGTGAGCAGTACTTC. This chain connects TRBV7-9 to TRBJ2-7; 7 bases line up with TRBD1. This CDR3 is built from 14 residues. Germline CDR1 and CDR2: SEHNR and FQNEAQ (reference sequence). V trimming: 1 base; J trimming: 7 bases; junction bases outside the gene matches: 7.

The V and J genes are TRBV9 and TRBJ2-6; 10 bases match TRBD1. This CDR3 is 17 amino acids long. The germline CDR1 and CDR2 sequences are SGDLS and YYNGEE. J was trimmed by 3 bases and V by 0 bases; bases with no gene match: 3. The CDR3 reads CASSVETGGFGANVLTF. The CDR3 DNA follows: TGTGCCAGCAGCGTAGAGACAGGGGGCTTTGGGGCCAACGTCCTGACTTTC. Full variable domain (missing parts from reference TRBV9 and TRBJ2-6): DSGVTQTPKHLITATGQRVTLRCSPRSGDLSVYWYQQSLDQGLQFLIQYYNGEERAKGNILERFSAQQFPDLHSELNLSSLELGDSALYFCASSVETGGFGANVLTFGAGSRLTVL.